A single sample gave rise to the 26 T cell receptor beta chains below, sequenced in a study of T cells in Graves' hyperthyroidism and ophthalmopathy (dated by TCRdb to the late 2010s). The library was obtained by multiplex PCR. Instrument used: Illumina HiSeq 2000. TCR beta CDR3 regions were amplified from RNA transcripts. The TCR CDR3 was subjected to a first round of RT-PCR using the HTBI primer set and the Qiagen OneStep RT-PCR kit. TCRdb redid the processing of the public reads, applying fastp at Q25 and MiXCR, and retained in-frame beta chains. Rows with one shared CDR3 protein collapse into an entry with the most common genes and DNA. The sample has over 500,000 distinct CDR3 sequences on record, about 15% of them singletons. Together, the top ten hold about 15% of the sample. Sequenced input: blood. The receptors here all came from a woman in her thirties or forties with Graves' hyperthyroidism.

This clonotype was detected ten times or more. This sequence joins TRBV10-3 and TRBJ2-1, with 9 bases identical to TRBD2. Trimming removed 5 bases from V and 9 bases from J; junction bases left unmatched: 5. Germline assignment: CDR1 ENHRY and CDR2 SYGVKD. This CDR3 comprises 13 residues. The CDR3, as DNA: TGTGCCATCAGTCCCGGGACTAGCACTGAGCAGTTCTTC. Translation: CAISPGTSTEQFF.

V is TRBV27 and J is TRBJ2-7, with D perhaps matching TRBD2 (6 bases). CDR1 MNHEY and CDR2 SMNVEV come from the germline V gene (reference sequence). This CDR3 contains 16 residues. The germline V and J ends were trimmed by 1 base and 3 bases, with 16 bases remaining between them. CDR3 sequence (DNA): TGTGCCAGCAGTTTATTTTACGGGGCGGGGTTCTACGAGCAGTACTTC. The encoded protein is CASSLFYGAGFYEQYF.

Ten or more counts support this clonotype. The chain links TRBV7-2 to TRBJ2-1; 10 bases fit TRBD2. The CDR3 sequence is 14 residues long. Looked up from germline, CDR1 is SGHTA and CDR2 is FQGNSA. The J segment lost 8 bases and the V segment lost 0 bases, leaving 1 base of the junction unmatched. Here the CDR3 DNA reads TGTGCCAGCAGCTTAGCTAGCGGGAGGTATGAGCAGTTCTTC. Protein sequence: CASSLASGRYEQFF. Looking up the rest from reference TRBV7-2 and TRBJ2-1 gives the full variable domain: GAGVSQSPSNKVTEKGKDVELRCDPISGHTALYWYRQSLGQGLEFLIYFQGNSAPDKSGLPSDRFSAERTGGSVSTLTIQRTQQEDSAVYLCASSLASGRYEQFFGPGTRLTVL.

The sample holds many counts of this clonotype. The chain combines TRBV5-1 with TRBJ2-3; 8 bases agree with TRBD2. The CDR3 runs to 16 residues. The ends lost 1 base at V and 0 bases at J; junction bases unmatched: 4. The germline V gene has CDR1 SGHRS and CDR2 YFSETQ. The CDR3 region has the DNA TGCGCCAGCAGCTTGTATGCTAGCGGGAGCACAGATACGCAGTATTTT. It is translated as CASSLYASGSTDTQYF. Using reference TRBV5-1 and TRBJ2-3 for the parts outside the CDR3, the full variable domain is KAGVTQTPRYLIKTRGQQVTLSCSPISGHRSVSWYQQTPGQGLQFLFEYFSETQRNKGNFPGRFSGRQFSNSRSEMNVSTLELGDSALYLCASSLYASGSTDTQYFGPGTRLTVL.

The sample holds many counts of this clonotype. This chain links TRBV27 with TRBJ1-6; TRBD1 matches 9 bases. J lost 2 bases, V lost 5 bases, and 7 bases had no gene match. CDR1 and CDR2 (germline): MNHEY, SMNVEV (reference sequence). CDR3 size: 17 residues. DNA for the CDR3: TGTGCCAGCAGTCGTCACAGGGGGCCCGCCTATAATTCACCCCTCCACTTT. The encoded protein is CASSRHRGPAYNSPLHF.

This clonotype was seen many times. The CDR3 DNA reads as TGTGCCAGCCCCCCCACCCAGGGGGCGGTTAATGAGCAGTTCTTC. It is translated as CASPPTQGAVNEQFF. The chain recombines TRBV12-3 or TRBV12-4 with TRBJ2-1; 8 bases agree with TRBD1. J lost 7 bases, V lost 8 bases, and 13 bases had no gene match. This CDR3 comprises 15 residues.

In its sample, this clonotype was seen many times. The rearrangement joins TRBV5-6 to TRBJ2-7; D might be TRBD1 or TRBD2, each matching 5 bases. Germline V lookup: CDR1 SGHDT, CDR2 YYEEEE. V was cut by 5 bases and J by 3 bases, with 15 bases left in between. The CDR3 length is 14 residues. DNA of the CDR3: TGTGCCAGCAGGGTCGGGACGGCGGGCTACGAGCAGTACTTC. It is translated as CASRVGTAGYEQYF.

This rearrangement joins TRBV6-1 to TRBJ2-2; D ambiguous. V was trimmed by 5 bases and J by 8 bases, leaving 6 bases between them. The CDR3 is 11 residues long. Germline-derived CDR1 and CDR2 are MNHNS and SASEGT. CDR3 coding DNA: TGTGCCAGCAGTAGACGTGGGGAGCTGTTTTTT. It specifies CASSRRGELFF.

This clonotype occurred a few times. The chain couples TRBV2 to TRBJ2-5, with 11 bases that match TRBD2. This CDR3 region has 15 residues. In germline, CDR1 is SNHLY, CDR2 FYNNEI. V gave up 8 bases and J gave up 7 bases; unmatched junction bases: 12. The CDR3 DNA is TGTGCCAGCGATTTAGGGACTAGCGGTCCCGGGACCCAGTACTTC. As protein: CASDLGTSGPGTQYF.

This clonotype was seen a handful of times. The DNA for the CDR3 is TGTGCCAGCAGCTTGAGAGCAGGGTCGGTCCCTGGCTACACCTTC. This encodes CASSLRAGSVPGYTF. The chain couples TRBV5-6 to TRBJ1-2; perhaps TRBD1 as D (5 bases). In germline, CDR1 is SGHDT, CDR2 YYEEEE. CDR3 length: 15 amino acids. The germline V and J ends were trimmed by 1 base and 7 bases, with 17 bases remaining between them.

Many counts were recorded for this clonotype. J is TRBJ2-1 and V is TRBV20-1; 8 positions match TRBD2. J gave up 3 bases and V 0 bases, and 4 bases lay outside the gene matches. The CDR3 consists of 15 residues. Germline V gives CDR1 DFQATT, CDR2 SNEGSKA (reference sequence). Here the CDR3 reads CSARDQRGFYNEQFF. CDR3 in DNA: TGCAGTGCTAGAGATCAGCGGGGGTTCTACAATGAGCAGTTCTTC.

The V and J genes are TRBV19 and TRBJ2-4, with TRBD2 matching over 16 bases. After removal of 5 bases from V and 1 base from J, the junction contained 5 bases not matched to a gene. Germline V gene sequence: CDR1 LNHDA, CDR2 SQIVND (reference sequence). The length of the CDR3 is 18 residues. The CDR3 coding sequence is TGTGCCAGTAGTCACGGGACTAGCGGGAGGGTCGCCAAAAACATTCAGTACTTC. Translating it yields CASSHGTSGRVAKNIQYF. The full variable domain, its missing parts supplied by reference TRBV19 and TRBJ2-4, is DGGITQSPKYLFRKEGQNVTLSCEQNLNHDAMYWYRQDPGQGLRLIYYSQIVNDFQKGDIAEGYSVSREKKESFPLTVTSAQKNPTAFYLCASSHGTSGRVAKNIQYFGAGTRLSVL.

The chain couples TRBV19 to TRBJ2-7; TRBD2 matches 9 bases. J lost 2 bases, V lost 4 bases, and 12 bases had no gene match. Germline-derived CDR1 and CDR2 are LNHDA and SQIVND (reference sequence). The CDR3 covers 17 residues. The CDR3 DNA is TGTGCCAGTAGTACCCCCGGGACTAGCAATGAGGCCTACGAGCAGTACTTC. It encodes CASSTPGTSNEAYEQYF.

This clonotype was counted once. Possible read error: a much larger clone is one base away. The CDR3 spells CAGRRAGAEDEQFF. CDR3 coding DNA: TGTGCAGGGAGACGAGCGGGAGCTGAAGATGAGCAGTTCTTC. The chain employs TRBV28 and TRBJ2-1; 8 bases are shared with TRBD2. CDR1 is MDHEN, CDR2 SYDVKM, per germline. This CDR3 is 14 amino acids long.

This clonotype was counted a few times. The CDR3 reads CSVELPSGSSYEQYF. CDR3 in DNA: TGCAGCGTTGAACTCCCTAGCGGGAGCTCCTACGAGCAGTACTTC. This rearrangement joins TRBV29-1 to TRBJ2-7, with 10 bases aligning to TRBD2. Trimming removed 2 bases from V and 0 bases from J; junction bases left unmatched: 4. This CDR3 contains 15 residues. CDR1 and CDR2 (germline): SQVTM, ANQGSEA.

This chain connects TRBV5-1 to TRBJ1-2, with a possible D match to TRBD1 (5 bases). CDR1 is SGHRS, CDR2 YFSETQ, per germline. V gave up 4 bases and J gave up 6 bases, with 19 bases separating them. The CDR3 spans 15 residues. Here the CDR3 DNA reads TGCGCCAGCAGCCCAGAATTGGGGGACGGCGATGGCTACACCTTC. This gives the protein CASSPELGDGDGYTF.

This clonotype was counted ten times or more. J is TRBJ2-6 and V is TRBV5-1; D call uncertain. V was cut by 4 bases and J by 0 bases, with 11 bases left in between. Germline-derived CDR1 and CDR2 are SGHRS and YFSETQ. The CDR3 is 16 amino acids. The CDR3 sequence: CASSPRPGSGANVLTF. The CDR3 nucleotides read TGCGCCAGCAGCCCCAGACCTGGCTCTGGGGCCAACGTCCTGACTTTC.

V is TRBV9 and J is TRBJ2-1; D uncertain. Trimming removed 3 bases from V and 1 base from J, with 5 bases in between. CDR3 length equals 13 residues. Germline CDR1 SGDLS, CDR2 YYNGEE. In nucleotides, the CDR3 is TGTGCCAGCAGCGCCGGATCCTACAATGAGCAGTTCTTC. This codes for CASSAGSYNEQFF.

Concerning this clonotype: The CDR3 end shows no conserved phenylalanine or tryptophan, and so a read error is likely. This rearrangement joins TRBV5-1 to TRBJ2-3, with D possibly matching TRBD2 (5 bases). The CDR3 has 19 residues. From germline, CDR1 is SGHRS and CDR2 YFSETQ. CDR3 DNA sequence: TGTGCCAGCAGCCAGCGGTTTGGGCGCATCTTCTCTAGCACAGATACGCAGTATATT. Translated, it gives CASSQRFGRIFSSTDTQYI.

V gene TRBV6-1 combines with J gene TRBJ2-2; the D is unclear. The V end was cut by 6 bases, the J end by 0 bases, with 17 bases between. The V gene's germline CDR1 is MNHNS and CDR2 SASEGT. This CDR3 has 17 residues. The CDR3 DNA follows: TGTGCCAGCAGCCCAACCTCGAACCCTTCGAACACCGGGGAGCTGTTTTTT. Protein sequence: CASSPTSNPSNTGELFF.

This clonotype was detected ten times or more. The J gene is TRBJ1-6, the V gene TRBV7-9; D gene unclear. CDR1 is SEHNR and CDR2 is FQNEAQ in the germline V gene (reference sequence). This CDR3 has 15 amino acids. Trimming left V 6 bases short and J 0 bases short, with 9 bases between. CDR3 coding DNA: TGTGCCAGCAGTAAGGAGAGCTCCTATAATTCACCCCTCCACTTT. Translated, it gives CASSKESSYNSPLHF.

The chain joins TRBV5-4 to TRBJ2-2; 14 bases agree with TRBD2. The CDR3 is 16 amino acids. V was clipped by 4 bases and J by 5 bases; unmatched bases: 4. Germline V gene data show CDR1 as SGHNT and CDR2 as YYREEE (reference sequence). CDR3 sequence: CASSGGTSGSTGELFF. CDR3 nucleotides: TGTGCCAGCAGCGGCGGGACTAGCGGGAGTACCGGGGAGCTGTTTTTT.

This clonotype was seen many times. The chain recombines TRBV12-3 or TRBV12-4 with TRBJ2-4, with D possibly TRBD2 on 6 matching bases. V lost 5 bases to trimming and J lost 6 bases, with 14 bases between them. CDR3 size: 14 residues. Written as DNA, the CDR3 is TGTGCCAGCAGTCTCAGGGACGGGAGAAACATTCAGTACTTC. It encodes CASSLRDGRNIQYF.

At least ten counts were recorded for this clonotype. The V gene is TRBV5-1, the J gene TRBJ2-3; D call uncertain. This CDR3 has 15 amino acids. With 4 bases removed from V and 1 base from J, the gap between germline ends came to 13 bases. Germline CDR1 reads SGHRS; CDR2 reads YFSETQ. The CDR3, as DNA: TGCGCCAGCAGCCTAGGACCAAGTCGCACAGATACGCAGTATTTT. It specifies CASSLGPSRTDTQYF. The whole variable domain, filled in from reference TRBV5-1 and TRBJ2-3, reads KAGVTQTPRYLIKTRGQQVTLSCSPISGHRSVSWYQQTPGQGLQFLFEYFSETQRNKGNFPGRFSGRQFSNSRSEMNVSTLELGDSALYLCASSLGPSRTDTQYFGPGTRLTVL.

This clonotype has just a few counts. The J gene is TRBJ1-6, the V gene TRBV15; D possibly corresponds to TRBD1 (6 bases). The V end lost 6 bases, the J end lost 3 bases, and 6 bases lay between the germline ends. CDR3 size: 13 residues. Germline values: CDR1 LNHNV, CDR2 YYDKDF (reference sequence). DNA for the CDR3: TGTGCCACCAGGGACAGCTATAATTCACCCCTCCACTTT. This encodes CATRDSYNSPLHF. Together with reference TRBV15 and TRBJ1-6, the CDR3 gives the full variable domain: DAMVIQNPRYQVTQFGKPVTLSCSQTLNHNVMYWYQQKSSQAPKLLFHYYDKDFNNEADTPDNFQSRRPNTSFCFLDIRSPGLGDTAMYLCATRDSYNSPLHFGNGTRLTVT.

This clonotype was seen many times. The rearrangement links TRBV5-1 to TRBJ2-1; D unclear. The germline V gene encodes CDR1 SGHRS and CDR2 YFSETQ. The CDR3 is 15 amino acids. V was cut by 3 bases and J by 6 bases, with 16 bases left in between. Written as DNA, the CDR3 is TGCGCCAGCAGCTCGTCCCTACAACTTGCCAATGAGCAGTTCTTC. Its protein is CASSSSLQLANEQFF.